One sample yielded the 26 T cell receptor beta chains listed below, sequenced in a study of Ad26.COV2.S vaccination and SARS-CoV-2 variants. Only in-frame clones appear in the TCRdb table, and some are missing; sequencing was by immunoSEQ multiplex PCR. The sample records fewer than 500,000 clones, around 90% being singletons. As to treatment: 15 to 20 received Ad26.COV2.S at low or high dose, single or two shots; several received placebo; per-sample allocation not given. Vaccine and placebo recipients were sampled on day 63 after the first injection. The sequencing here drew on peripheral blood, taken in a trial of Ad26.COV2.S vaccine versus placebo. These receptors originate from a person aged 18-60 years who received the Ad26.COV2.S COVID-19 vaccine or a placebo.

The chain links TRBV28 to TRBJ2-7, with D possibly TRBD2 on 6 matching bases. The germline V gene encodes CDR1 MDHEN and CDR2 SYDVKM. Trimming pared 2 bases from V and 3 bases from J, leaving 17 bases between. The CDR3 loop spans 16 amino acids. CDR3 sequence reads: CASSLIPEGNIYEQYF. The CDR3 coding sequence is TGTGCCAGCAGTTTAATCCCGGAGGGGAATATCTACGAGCAGTACTTC.

The chain employs TRBV30 and TRBJ2-1; a possible D gene is TRBD2 (6 bases). The CDR3 sequence is 13 residues long. Germline CDR1 GTSNPN, CDR2 SVGIG (reference sequence). The V and J ends lost 3 bases and 4 bases respectively, with 10 bases between them. The CDR3 is CAWRGGFYNEQFF. As DNA, the CDR3 is TGTGCCTGGAGGGGGGGTTTTTACAATGAGCAGTTCTTC.

This clone turned up a few times. J is TRBJ1-5 and V is TRBV9, with D maybe TRBD1 (5 bases). The ends were cut back, 4 bases at V and 3 bases at J, with 23 bases in the middle. CDR1 is SGDLS and CDR2 is YYNGEE in the germline V gene. The CDR3 totals 18 residues. CDR3: CASSPPSGGIRVNQPQHF. The CDR3 DNA reads as TGTGCCAGCAGCCCCCCTTCGGGGGGAATTAGGGTCAATCAGCCCCAGCATTTT.

The chain recombines TRBV6-2 or TRBV6-3 with TRBJ2-5; 8 bases agree with TRBD1. The CDR3 runs to 18 residues. Germline trimming cut 2 bases from V and 2 bases from J; bases unmatched to any gene: 13. From germline, CDR1 is MNHEY and CDR2 SVGEGT. Here the CDR3 DNA reads TGTGCCAGCAGTTACGCCGGACAGGGAGGCACGGGGCAAGAGACCCAGTACTTC. It yields the protein CASSYAGQGGTGQETQYF.

This clone appeared a single time. This chain uses TRBV3-1 (or the pseudogene TRBV3-2) with TRBJ1-3, with D unresolved. V gave up 5 bases and J gave up 6 bases, with 11 bases separating them. Germline V lookup: CDR1 LGHDT, CDR2 YNNKEL (reference sequence). The CDR3 extends over 13 amino acids. The CDR3 here is CASSSTKKNTIYF. Written as DNA, the CDR3 is TGTGCCAGCAGCTCGACGAAGAAAAACACCATATATTTT.

V gene TRBV5-5 combines with J gene TRBJ2-3; 9 positions agree with TRBD2. The CDR3 spans 16 residues. Per the germline V gene, CDR1 is SGHKS and CDR2 is YYEKEE (reference sequence). Trimming cost V 0 bases and J 4 bases; bases outside gene matches: 6. The CDR3 sequence is CASSLEAGGPADTQYF. The DNA of the CDR3 is TGTGCCAGCAGCTTGGAGGCGGGAGGGCCCGCAGATACGCAGTATTTT.

This chain connects TRBV7-2 to TRBJ2-4; tentatively, D is TRBD1 or TRBD2 (5 bases each). The length of the CDR3 is 15 residues. CDR1 is SGHTA, CDR2 FQGNSA, per germline. The V and J ends lost 5 bases and 5 bases respectively, with 16 bases between them. CDR3 sequence: CASSQVLGTQNIQYF. The CDR3 region has the DNA TGTGCCAGCAGCCAAGTGTTGGGGACCCAAAACATTCAGTACTTC.

The chain carries TRBV2 and TRBJ2-2; D remains unclear. Trimming cost V 0 bases and J 1 base, with 6 bases left between them. CDR3 length: 15 amino acids. The germline CDR1 and CDR2 sequences are SNHLY and FYNNEI. In DNA form, the CDR3 reads TGTGCCAGCAGTGAAGCGCTAGGGAACACCGGGGAGCTGTTTTTT. Its translation: CASSEALGNTGELFF.

CDR3 protein: CASSRREVGQPQHF. The CDR3 DNA reads TGTGCCAGCTCTAGGCGGGAGGTCGGTCAGCCCCAGCATTTT. The V call is TRBV6-5, the J call TRBJ1-5; D is ambiguous. V was trimmed by 8 bases and J by 6 bases, leaving 17 bases between them. This CDR3 is built from 14 residues. Germline CDR1 and CDR2: MNHEY and SVGAGI.

V and J are TRBV5-1 and TRBJ2-7; 9 bases line up with TRBD2. V trimming: 5 bases; J trimming: 3 bases; junction bases outside the gene matches: 9. Germline CDR1 reads SGHRS; CDR2 reads YFSETQ. The CDR3 consists of 15 residues. CDR3 region: CASSSTGTSHYEQYF. In DNA, the CDR3 is TGCGCCAGCAGTTCTACCGGGACTAGCCACTACGAGCAGTACTTC.

The chain employs TRBV4-1 and TRBJ2-3, with D uncertain. The CDR3 covers 13 residues. CDR1 and CDR2 from the germline V gene are MGHRA and YSYEKL. V was cut by 1 base and J by 2 bases, with 4 bases left in between. The CDR3 nucleotides are TGCGCCAGCAGCCAAGTACCCACAGATACGCAGTATTTT. As protein: CASSQVPTDTQYF.

This chain connects TRBV19 to TRBJ2-7, with D possibly TRBD2 on 5 matching bases. Per germline, CDR1 LNHDA and CDR2 SQIVND (reference sequence). V lost 4 bases and J 3 bases, leaving 13 bases between the germline ends. The CDR3 runs 14 residues. CDR3 DNA sequence: TGTGCCAGTAGTACGGCTGGACTGAACTACGAGCAGTACTTC. It specifies CASSTAGLNYEQYF.

The V and J genes are TRBV11-2 and TRBJ1-2, with D possibly TRBD1 on 6 matching bases. The V end was cut by 0 bases, the J end by 0 bases, with 8 bases between. Germline-derived CDR1 and CDR2 are SGHAT and FQNNGV. The CDR3 length is 15 residues. Here the CDR3 DNA reads TGTGCCAGCAGCTTAGATTGGGACACTAACTATGGCTACACCTTC. Its translation: CASSLDWDTNYGYTF.

The chain links TRBV9 to TRBJ2-1; 8 positions match TRBD2. This CDR3 has 16 residues. CDR1 and CDR2 (germline): SGDLS, YYNGEE. V gave up 0 bases and J gave up 5 bases; unmatched junction bases: 7. In DNA form, the CDR3 reads TGTGCCAGCAGCGTAGGCGGCGGGAGGTGGGACAATGAGCAGTTCTTC. Protein sequence: CASSVGGGRWDNEQFF. Supplemented by reference TRBV9 and TRBJ2-1, the full variable domain reads DSGVTQTPKHLITATGQRVTLRCSPRSGDLSVYWYQQSLDQGLQFLIQYYNGEERAKGNILERFSAQQFPDLHSELNLSSLELGDSALYFCASSVGGGRWDNEQFFGPGTRLTVL.

The V gene is TRBV12-3 or TRBV12-4, the J gene TRBJ2-5; D is unresolved. Trimming left V 6 bases short and J 1 base short, with 9 bases between. This CDR3 region has 13 residues. The CDR3 sequence is CASRTLSQETQYF. The CDR3 DNA sequence: TGTGCCAGCAGGACTCTTTCCCAAGAGACCCAGTACTTC.

V gene TRBV19 combines with J gene TRBJ2-1; possibly TRBD1 for D (5 bases). V was clipped by 9 bases and J by 8 bases, with 14 bases between them. The CDR3 totals 12 residues. The germline V gene has CDR1 LNHDA and CDR2 SQIVND (reference sequence). The CDR3 nucleotides read TGTGCCAGCCAGTCAGGGTTCTATGAGCAGTTCTTC. This codes for CASQSGFYEQFF.

The V gene is TRBV6-2 or TRBV6-3, the J gene TRBJ1-2; D is possibly TRBD1 (6 bases). V shed 5 bases and J shed 5 bases, with 9 bases lying between them. The CDR3 consists of 12 residues. CDR1 is MNHEY and CDR2 is SVGEGT in the germline V gene. CDR3 in DNA: TGTGCCAGCAGTCAACAGGGATATGGCTACACCTTC. Translating gives CASSQQGYGYTF.

The chain recombines TRBV2 with TRBJ1-2; D not resolved. CDR1 and CDR2 (germline): SNHLY, FYNNEI. This CDR3 has 14 residues. V was shortened by 6 bases and J by 1 base, with 12 bases between the two germline ends. The CDR3 DNA is TGTGCCAGCAGCCCAGCATCCTTTAACTATGGCTACACCTTC. Its protein product is CASSPASFNYGYTF.

Only one count was recorded for this clone. The rearrangement joins TRBV25-1 to TRBJ2-3; possibly TRBD1 for D (6 bases). Germline CDR1 and CDR2: MGHDK and SYGVNS. V was pared by 7 bases and J by 7 bases, with 21 bases between. The CDR3 spans 15 residues. CDR3 sequence (DNA): TGTGCCAGCATGACGAACAGGGACGGGATAAATACGCAGTATTTT. Encoded protein: CASMTNRDGINTQYF.

The chain employs TRBV29-1 and TRBJ2-5; D remains ambiguous. Deletions cut 7 bases from V and 4 bases from J, with 16 bases between. The CDR3 sequence is 13 residues long. The V gene's germline CDR1 is SQVTM and CDR2 ANQGSEA. CDR3 amino acids: CSAVRPSAETQYF. DNA of the CDR3: TGCAGCGCGGTTAGGCCTTCCGCAGAGACCCAGTACTTC.

The chain carries TRBV6-4 and TRBJ2-7, with TRBD2 matching over 13 bases. The CDR3 is 19 amino acids. CDR1 is MRHNA and CDR2 is SNTAGT in the germline V gene. V was clipped by 6 bases and J by 7 bases; unmatched bases: 21. CDR3 region: CASSPHDGLAGDGRCEQYF. The DNA for the CDR3 is TGTGCCAGCAGCCCACACGACGGACTAGCGGGAGACGGACGTTGTGAGCAGTACTTC.

Points on this clone: Additional DNA sequences in this sample encode the identical CDR3. This rearrangement joins TRBV5-1 to TRBJ2-1; 8 bases align to TRBD2. Germline V CDR1 and CDR2: SGHRS, YFSETQ. The CDR3 is 14 residues long. The V segment lost 1 base and the J segment 3 bases; nucleotides outside the gene matches: 0. CDR3 amino acids: CASSLSGSYNEQFF. The CDR3 region has the DNA TGCGCCAGCAGCTTGAGCGGGAGCTACAATGAGCAGTTCTTC. The whole variable domain, filled in from reference TRBV5-1 and TRBJ2-1, reads KAGVTQTPRYLIKTRGQQVTLSCSPISGHRSVSWYQQTPGQGLQFLFEYFSETQRNKGNFPGRFSGRQFSNSRSEMNVSTLELGDSALYLCASSLSGSYNEQFFGPGTRLTVL.

The chain recombines TRBV7-9 with TRBJ2-3; 7 bases match TRBD1. There are 14 residues in the CDR3. Germline-derived CDR1 and CDR2 are SEHNR and FQNEAQ (reference sequence). Trimming took 0 bases from V and 5 from J; bases not matched to a gene: 2. For the CDR3, the DNA is TGTGCCAGCAGCTTAGCCCAGGGGGAAGATACGCAGTATTTT. It is translated as CASSLAQGEDTQYF.

This chain joins TRBV12-3 or TRBV12-4 and TRBJ2-1, with D perhaps matching TRBD2 (6 bases). V was pared by 6 bases and J by 4 bases, with 10 bases between. The length of the CDR3 is 13 residues. In DNA, the CDR3 is TGTGCCAGCAGCCCGGGACTTTACAATGAGCAGTTCTTC. The encoded protein is CASSPGLYNEQFF.

V is TRBV6-2 or TRBV6-3 and J is TRBJ2-7, with TRBD2 as a possible D gene (6 bases). V lost 2 bases to trimming and J lost 3 bases, with 23 bases between them. There are 18 residues in the CDR3. Germline values: CDR1 MNHEY, CDR2 SVGEGT. In DNA, the CDR3 is TGTGCCAGCAGTTACCTATATTTCACGGGGGTTAGGTTCTACGAGCAGTACTTC. Protein: CASSYLYFTGVRFYEQYF.

The V and J genes are TRBV25-1 and TRBJ2-2; D perhaps matches TRBD1 (7 bases). This CDR3 region has 14 residues. V was clipped by 4 bases and J by 4 bases, with 10 bases between them. Germline assignment: CDR1 MGHDK and CDR2 SYGVNS. The CDR3 protein is CASSGQGGTGELFF. CDR3 in DNA: TGTGCCAGCAGTGGACAGGGAGGCACCGGGGAGCTGTTTTTT.